This TCR beta chain was obtained from a study of response to subunit inactivated influenza vaccine. A single record per CDR3 protein comes from TCRdb applying MiXCR to the RT-PCR reads. The repertoire holds about 540,000 distinct CDR3 sequences, with less than 25% as singletons. This clonotype was seen once. Germline trimming cut 6 bases from V and 7 bases from J; bases unmatched to any gene: 6. The CDR3 loop spans 15 amino acids. The V gene's germline CDR1 is SQVTM and CDR2 ANQGSEA. The data also belong to a second study, concerning T cells expressing NK-cell markers. This second report adds: Template switching by 5'RACE with UMIs generated the TCR beta cDNA. Among eight sequenced donors, seven carried HCMV seropositivity while one was seronegative. Dominance of the CD3+CD56-NKG2C+ fraction by these clonotypes also held in several donors.

The receptor was isolated from a man between 50 and 59 years old who received an inactivated influenza vaccine. Here the sequenced sample was CD4+ T cells sorted from PBMCs, taken about 13 days after vaccination. The chain carries TRBV29-1 and TRBJ2-1; 16 nucleotides align to TRBD2. In DNA form, the CDR3 reads TGCAGCGTAGGGACTAGCGGGAGGGCCATGAATGAGCAGTTCTTC. Translated, it gives CSVGTSGRAMNEQFF.